This T cell receptor (beta chain) was captured by sequencing in a study of read filtering for tumor transcriptome and immune sequencing. At the level of the study: After DNase treatment, RNA was made into whole-transcriptome libraries. Per sample, TCR-region reads ranged about 4.05 to 10.27 million by IR-seq, about 80 to 1,400 by RNA-seq.

This clonotype has just a few counts. As yet, its antigen is unknown. Germline CDR1 is DFQATT and CDR2 is SNEGSKA (reference sequence). V dropped 4 bases and J dropped 5; count of bases not matched to a gene: 10. The CDR3 runs to 14 residues. Study results and limitations: RNA-seq captured clonotypes less deeply and reliably than IR-seq.

Every patient had bone marrow sampled while the disease was active. The library was built from about 400 ng RNA with molecular barcoded adaptors for alpha/delta and beta/gamma chains. TCRdb processed the reads anew with MiXCR; each CDR3 protein has one entry. The sample carries tens of thousands of distinct CDR3 sequences, around 21% recorded once. Specimen: a population of CD138-negative cells sorted from bone marrow. This receptor was taken from a donor over 35 with multiple myeloma. The rearrangement links TRBV20-1 to TRBJ1-1, with 7 nucleotides matching TRBD1. The CDR3 bases are TGCAGTGCTATCGGATCGACAGGGTCGACTGAAGCTTTCTTT. This codes for CSAIGSTGSTEAFF.